This TCR beta chain was retrieved from a study of T-cell reconstitution after alpha-beta-depleted transplantation in children. V lost 0 bases to trimming and J lost 2 bases, with 12 bases between them. The length of the CDR3 is 15 residues. CDR1 is SGDLS and CDR2 is YYNGEE in the germline V gene. Remarks on this clonotype: Its specificity is not known.

The study's findings and limits: As was reported, about two months after transplant, alpha-beta T cells came from several hundred expanded graft clones. Surviving recipient T cells and intrathymic progenitors accounted for some patients' high TCRbeta diversity at day 60. By one year post-transplant, T-cell counts and diversity largely arose from T cells that were newly produced.

For TCRbeta, the library was prepared with unique molecular identifiers. TCRdb passed the PCR reads through MiXCR, listing each CDR3 protein once. This table has some 840,000 distinct CDR3 sequences, under 20% appearing once. The source is a male patient between 10 and 17 years old who had a stem cell transplant for acute lymphoblastic leukemia, so the T cells may come from the graft donor. Sequences were derived from PBMCs, mostly from graft donor cells, sampled 360 days after TCRalphabeta/CD19-depleted stem cell transplant. The chain employs TRBV9 and TRBJ2-7; D not certain. The CDR3 DNA reads as TGTGCCAGCAGCGTAGGGCAGTCACCTACCTACGAGCAGTACTTC. Translation gives CASSVGQSPTYEQYF.